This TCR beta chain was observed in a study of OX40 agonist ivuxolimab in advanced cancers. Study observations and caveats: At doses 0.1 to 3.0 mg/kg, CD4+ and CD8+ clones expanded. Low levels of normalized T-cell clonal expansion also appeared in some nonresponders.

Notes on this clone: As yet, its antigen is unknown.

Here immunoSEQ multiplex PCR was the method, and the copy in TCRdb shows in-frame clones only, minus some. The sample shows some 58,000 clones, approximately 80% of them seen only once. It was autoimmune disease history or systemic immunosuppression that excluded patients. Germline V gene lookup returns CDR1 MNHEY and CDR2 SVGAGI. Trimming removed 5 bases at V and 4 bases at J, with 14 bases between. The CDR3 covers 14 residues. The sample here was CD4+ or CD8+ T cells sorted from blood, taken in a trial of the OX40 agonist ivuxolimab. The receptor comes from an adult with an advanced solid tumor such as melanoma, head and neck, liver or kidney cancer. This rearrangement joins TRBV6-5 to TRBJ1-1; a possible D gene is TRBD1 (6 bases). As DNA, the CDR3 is TGTGCCAGCAGTCCTACAGGGTCGACCACTGAAGCTTTCTTT. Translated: CASSPTGSTTEAFF.